The 26 T cell receptor beta chains presented below share a single source sample, sequenced in a study of vaccination effects on CD4 cells after COVID-19. TCRdb keeps only in-frame clones here, not all; method: immunoSEQ multiplex PCR. The sample carries tens of thousands of clones, about 75% recorded once. Culturing for 10 to 11 days preceded CD4+ T cell isolation. No antigens are known for them. The sample was CD4+ T cells from PBMCs cultured without peptide, taken before COVID-19 vaccination. All receptors come from a human donor who had a prior SARS-CoV-2 infection.

The CDR3 DNA follows: TGTGCCAGCAGCCCCCTTTCTAGCGGGGAGGGCACCGGGGAGCTGTTTTTT. Amino acids: CASSPLSSGEGTGELFF. The chain combines TRBV4-2 with TRBJ2-2; 9 bases align to TRBD2. Germline lookup yields CDR1 LGHNA and CDR2 YNFKEQ. The CDR3 has 17 residues. V dropped 4 bases and J dropped 4; count of bases not matched to a gene: 10.

The chain couples TRBV2 to TRBJ2-6; TRBD1 is a possible D gene (6 bases). V shed 6 bases and J shed 1 base, with 10 bases lying between them. The germline V gene encodes CDR1 SNHLY and CDR2 FYNNEI. The CDR3 sequence is 15 residues long. CDR3 amino acids: CASSRTDSGANVLTF. DNA of the CDR3: TGTGCCAGCAGCAGGACAGATTCTGGGGCCAACGTCCTGACTTTC.

The chain carries TRBV18 and TRBJ1-2; 9 bases align to TRBD1. The CDR3 extends over 13 amino acids. V gave up 4 bases and J gave up 6 bases; unmatched junction bases: 3. CDR1 is KGHSH and CDR2 is LQKENI in the germline V gene. CDR3 nucleotides: TGTGCCAGCTCACAACGACAGGGGGATGGCTACACCTTC. Protein sequence: CASSQRQGDGYTF.

This chain links TRBV3-1 (or the pseudogene TRBV3-2) with TRBJ2-2; TRBD1 might be the D (7 bases). The germline V gene encodes CDR1 LGHDT and CDR2 YNNKEL (reference sequence). The V gene lost 5 bases and the J gene lost 1 base, with 14 bases spanning the gap. CDR3 size: 16 residues. The CDR3, as DNA: TGTGCCAGCAGCATGGAGGGACAGCTGAACACCGGGGAGCTGTTTTTT. Translating gives CASSMEGQLNTGELFF.

A single count supports this clone. V gene TRBV14 combines with J gene TRBJ2-5; 8 nucleotides agree with TRBD2. In germline, CDR1 is SGHDN, CDR2 FVKESK. The ends lost 0 bases at V and 5 bases at J; junction bases unmatched: 11. The CDR3 is made up of 17 amino acids. The CDR3, as DNA: TGTGCCAGCAGCCAAGATCGCCCGGGGGGGACCAAGGAGACCCAGTACTTC. This codes for CASSQDRPGGTKETQYF.

This clone was found a few times. The chain employs TRBV5-1 and TRBJ1-1; perhaps TRBD1 as D (6 bases). Trimming shortened V by 4 bases and J by 0 bases, and 10 bases separated the two germline ends. This CDR3 region has 14 residues. Germline V gives CDR1 SGHRS, CDR2 YFSETQ. In DNA, the CDR3 is TGCGCCAGCAGCGGAGACAGGATGAACACTGAAGCTTTCTTT. It specifies CASSGDRMNTEAFF. Using reference TRBV5-1 and TRBJ1-1 for the parts outside the CDR3, the full variable domain is KAGVTQTPRYLIKTRGQQVTLSCSPISGHRSVSWYQQTPGQGLQFLFEYFSETQRNKGNFPGRFSGRQFSNSRSEMNVSTLELGDSALYLCASSGDRMNTEAFFGQGTRLTVV.

The chain couples TRBV25-1 to TRBJ2-3, with 8 nucleotides matching TRBD2. Unmatched junction bases numbered 10, after V lost 11 bases and J lost 9 bases. This CDR3 has 12 amino acids. Germline CDR1 is MGHDK and CDR2 is SYGVNS. CDR3 protein: CAAGGGLGTQYF. CDR3 DNA sequence: TGTGCCGCCGGGGGGGGACTCGGCACGCAGTATTTT.

V and J are TRBV5-6 and TRBJ2-3, with 8 nucleotides matching TRBD2. CDR1 is SGHDT, CDR2 YYEEEE, per germline. V dropped 2 bases and J dropped 4; count of bases not matched to a gene: 0. This CDR3 is built from 13 residues. The CDR3 DNA reads TGTGCCAGCAGCTTTAGCGGGGCAGATACGCAGTATTTT. Its translation: CASSFSGADTQYF.

CDR3 coding DNA: TGTGCCAGCAGCCCCTCATTAGGCGGAGTGCAAGAGACCCAGTACTTC. Its protein product is CASSPSLGGVQETQYF. This sequence joins TRBV7-6 and TRBJ2-5; D unclear. This CDR3 contains 16 residues. Between the trimmed V and J ends, which lost 5 bases and 2 bases, there was a span of 18 bases. Germline V gene lookup returns CDR1 SGHVS and CDR2 FNYEAQ.

The chain joins TRBV5-4 to TRBJ2-7, with D possibly TRBD2 on 6 matching bases. The germline V and J ends were trimmed by 4 bases and 7 bases, with 18 bases remaining between them. CDR1 SGHNT and CDR2 YYREEE come from the germline V gene (reference sequence). CDR3 length equals 14 residues. The CDR3 DNA reads as TGTGCCAGCAGCCCCGGGACTTCCCAGAGGGAGCAGTACTTC. As protein: CASSPGTSQREQYF.

The CDR3 sequence is CASSPGQWGLNEQFF. For the CDR3, the DNA is TGTGCCAGCAGCCCAGGACAGTGGGGACTCAATGAGCAGTTCTTC. J is TRBJ2-1 and V is TRBV6-5, with D possibly being TRBD1 or TRBD2 (6 bases each). The V gene's germline CDR1 is MNHEY and CDR2 SVGAGI. This CDR3 spans 15 amino acids. V was pared by 6 bases and J by 6 bases, with 18 bases between.

This clone was recorded once. The chain couples TRBV13 to TRBJ1-4; D is uncertain. CDR1 is PRHDT, CDR2 FYEKMQ, per germline (reference sequence). The V end was cut by 2 bases, the J end by 6 bases, with 16 bases between. The CDR3 has 16 amino acids. The CDR3 nucleotides are TGTGCCAGCAGCTTATCCCCCGGAGCCGGGTATGAAAAACTGTTTTTT. Its protein product is CASSLSPGAGYEKLFF.

The J gene is TRBJ2-7, the V gene TRBV3-1 (or the pseudogene TRBV3-2); 9 nucleotides agree with TRBD2. Germline V gene lookup returns CDR1 LGHDT and CDR2 YNNKEL (reference sequence). CDR3 length: 18 amino acids. The ends lost 4 bases at V and 3 bases at J; junction bases unmatched: 16. CDR3 sequence reads: CASSRPSFAGGPNYEQYF. CDR3 DNA sequence: TGTGCCAGCAGCCGACCCTCCTTCGCGGGGGGGCCTAACTACGAGCAGTACTTC.

The V and J genes are TRBV15 and TRBJ1-3, with D tentatively TRBD1 (6 bases). V dropped 6 bases and J dropped 1 base, with 10 bases sitting between them. Germline CDR1 reads LNHNV; CDR2 reads YYDKDF (reference sequence). The CDR3 is 14 amino acids. The CDR3: CATSNRVSGNTIYF. DNA of the CDR3: TGTGCCACCAGTAACAGGGTTTCTGGAAACACCATATATTTT.

The chain uses TRBV5-1 and TRBJ2-1; D remains ambiguous. The length of the CDR3 is 14 residues. Germline CDR1 and CDR2: SGHRS and YFSETQ. Trimming stripped 1 base from V and 4 bases from J, with 9 bases between. CDR3 sequence: CASSLNSGYNEQFF. The CDR3, as DNA: TGCGCCAGCAGCTTGAATTCTGGGTACAATGAGCAGTTCTTC.

The CDR3 protein is CASSPRPSVVYNSPLHF. The CDR3 DNA sequence: TGTGCCAGCAGCCCCCGGCCCTCGGTGGTCTATAATTCACCCCTCCACTTT. This chain joins TRBV5-6 and TRBJ1-6; D gene ambiguous. Per germline, CDR1 SGHDT and CDR2 YYEEEE. V was pared by 4 bases and J by 3 bases, with 17 bases between. This CDR3 region has 17 residues.

This clone was seen a single time. The J gene is TRBJ2-7, the V gene TRBV18; D perhaps matches TRBD2 (6 bases). Per germline, CDR1 KGHSH and CDR2 LQKENI. The CDR3 is 14 residues long. The germline V and J ends were trimmed by 3 bases and 4 bases, with 13 bases remaining between them. The CDR3 coding sequence is TGTGCCAGCTCACCTCTGGGACTCCTTTACGAGCAGTACTTC. Protein sequence: CASSPLGLLYEQYF.

The gene calls are TRBV3-1 (or the pseudogene TRBV3-2) and TRBJ1-2; D uncertain. V was clipped by 1 base and J by 4 bases, with 10 bases between them. There are 14 residues in the CDR3. The germline V gene encodes CDR1 LGHDT and CDR2 YNNKEL (reference sequence). CDR3 amino acids: CASSQAWVPYGYTF. CDR3 coding DNA: TGTGCCAGCAGCCAAGCATGGGTTCCCTATGGCTACACCTTC.

This clone was seen a few times. This chain links TRBV7-3 with TRBJ2-7; weak D call: TRBD2 (6 bases). Germline V gene sequence: CDR1 SGHTA, CDR2 FQGTGA. V was clipped by 5 bases and J by 7 bases, with 15 bases between them. There are 13 residues in the CDR3. Here the CDR3 DNA reads TGTGCCAGCAGCCCTAACTGGGGGAGGGAGCAGTACTTC. It translates to CASSPNWGREQYF. Using reference TRBV7-3 and TRBJ2-7 for the parts outside the CDR3, the full variable domain is GAGVSQTPSNKVTEKGKYVELRCDPISGHTALYWYRQSLGQGPEFLIYFQGTGAADDSGLPNDRFFAVRPEGSVSTLKIQRTERGDSAVYLCASSPNWGREQYFGPGTRLTVT.

J is TRBJ2-7 and V is TRBV11-3; TRBD2 is a possible D gene (6 bases). Germline CDR1 SGHNT, CDR2 YENEEA. This CDR3 is 14 amino acids long. V gave up 1 base and J gave up 1 base, with 8 bases separating them. The CDR3 loop is CASSLGGTSYEQYF. The CDR3 DNA is TGTGCCAGCAGCTTAGGGGGGACTTCCTACGAGCAGTACTTC.

The chain joins TRBV6-1 to TRBJ2-7; 7 bases align to TRBD1. With 3 bases clipped from V and 9 bases from J, the junction kept 14 bases outside the gene matches. The germline CDR1 and CDR2 sequences are MNHNS and SASEGT. CDR3 length: 15 amino acids. For the CDR3, the DNA is TGTGCCAGCAGTGATTCCGGGACAGTAGTTGGTAGGCAGTACTTC. It encodes CASSDSGTVVGRQYF.

CDR3 sequence reads: CASSQAAGGDTQYF. The CDR3 DNA follows: TGCGCCAGCAGCCAAGCAGCGGGAGGCGATACGCAGTATTTT. The chain links TRBV4-3 to TRBJ2-3, with 9 bases identical to TRBD2. The germline CDR1 and CDR2 sequences are LGHNA and YSLEER. The ends lost 1 base at V and 6 bases at J; junction bases unmatched: 2. The CDR3 has 14 amino acids.

V and J are TRBV28 and TRBJ1-1; TRBD1 matches 9 bases. V was clipped by 4 bases and J by 5 bases; unmatched bases: 5. This CDR3 region has 14 residues. Germline values: CDR1 MDHEN, CDR2 SYDVKM. The CDR3 DNA sequence: TGTGCCAGCAGTTCGGGACAGGGTGATACTGAAGCTTTCTTT. Translating it yields CASSSGQGDTEAFF.

The chain is built from TRBV5-1 and TRBJ2-5; TRBD1 aligns across 7 bases. CDR3 length equals 15 residues. Trimming cost V 5 bases and J 1 base; bases outside gene matches: 8. CDR1 and CDR2 from the germline V gene are SGHRS and YFSETQ. Written as DNA, the CDR3 is TGCGCCAGCAGTTCTACGGGGACAGCCCAAGAGACCCAGTACTTC. This codes for CASSSTGTAQETQYF.

This sequence joins TRBV7-2 and TRBJ2-7, with TRBD2 matching 11 bases. The CDR3 covers 19 residues. V lost 2 bases to trimming and J lost 4 bases; unmatched junction nucleotides: 16. Germline V gene data show CDR1 as SGHTA and CDR2 as FQGNSA. This CDR3 is CASSLNGQLAGVPSYEQYF. The CDR3, as DNA: TGTGCCAGCAGCTTAAACGGGCAACTAGCGGGAGTGCCGTCGTACGAGCAGTACTTC. Full variable domain (remainder filled in from reference TRBV7-2 and TRBJ2-7): GAGVSQSPSNKVTEKGKDVELRCDPISGHTALYWYRQSLGQGLEFLIYFQGNSAPDKSGLPSDRFSAERTGGSVSTLTIQRTQQEDSAVYLCASSLNGQLAGVPSYEQYFGPGTRLTVT.

The chain has TRBV18 and TRBJ1-2, with 7 bases aligning to TRBD1. This CDR3 is 15 amino acids long. Germline V lookup: CDR1 KGHSH, CDR2 LQKENI. V gave up 0 bases and J gave up 6 bases; unmatched junction bases: 7. This CDR3 is CASSPPSSRGDGYTF. The CDR3 nucleotides are TGTGCCAGCTCACCACCGTCATCCAGGGGGGATGGCTACACCTTC.